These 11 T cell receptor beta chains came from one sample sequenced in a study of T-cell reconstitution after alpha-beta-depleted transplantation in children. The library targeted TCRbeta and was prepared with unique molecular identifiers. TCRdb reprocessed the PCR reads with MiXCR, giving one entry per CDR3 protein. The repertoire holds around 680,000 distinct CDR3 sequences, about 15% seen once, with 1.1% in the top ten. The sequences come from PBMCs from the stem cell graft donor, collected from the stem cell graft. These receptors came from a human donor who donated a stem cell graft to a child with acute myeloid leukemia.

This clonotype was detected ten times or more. CDR3 residues: CSARQTTNEKLFF. The CDR3 coding sequence is TGCAGCGCTAGACAGACAACTAATGAAAAACTGTTTTTT. The chain uses TRBV29-1 and TRBJ1-4; possibly TRBD1 for D (5 bases). The ends were cut back, 7 bases at V and 0 bases at J, with 9 bases in the middle. Germline CDR1 SQVTM, CDR2 ANQGSEA. The length of the CDR3 is 13 residues.

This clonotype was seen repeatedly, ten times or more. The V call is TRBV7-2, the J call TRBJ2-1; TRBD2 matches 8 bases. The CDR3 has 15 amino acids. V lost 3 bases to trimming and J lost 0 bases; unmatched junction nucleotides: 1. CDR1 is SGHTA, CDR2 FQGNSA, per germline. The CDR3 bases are TGTGCCAGCAGCTTCGGGGGGGTCTCCTACAATGAGCAGTTCTTC. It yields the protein CASSFGGVSYNEQFF.

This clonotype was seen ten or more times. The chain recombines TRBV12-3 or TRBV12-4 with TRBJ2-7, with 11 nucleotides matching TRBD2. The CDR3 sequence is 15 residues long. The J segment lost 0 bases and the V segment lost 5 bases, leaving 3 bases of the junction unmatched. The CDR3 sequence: CASSRTSGGSYEQYF. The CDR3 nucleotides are TGTGCCAGCAGTCGCACTAGCGGGGGCTCCTACGAGCAGTACTTC.

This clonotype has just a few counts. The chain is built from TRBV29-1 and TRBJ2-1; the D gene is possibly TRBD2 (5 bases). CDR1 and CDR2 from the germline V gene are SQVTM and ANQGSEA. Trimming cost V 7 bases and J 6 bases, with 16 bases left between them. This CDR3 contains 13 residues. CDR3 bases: TGCAGCGCTAGCTCTGATGGTCCCAATGAGCAGTTCTTC. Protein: CSASSDGPNEQFF.

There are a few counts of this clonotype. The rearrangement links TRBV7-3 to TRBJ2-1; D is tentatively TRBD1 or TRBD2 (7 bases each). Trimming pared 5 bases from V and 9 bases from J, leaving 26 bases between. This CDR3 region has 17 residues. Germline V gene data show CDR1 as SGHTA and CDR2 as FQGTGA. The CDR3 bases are TGTGCCAGCAGCCCCTGGGAGGGGGCGAGTAGTTTCGGTGAGCAGTTCTTC. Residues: CASSPWEGASSFGEQFF. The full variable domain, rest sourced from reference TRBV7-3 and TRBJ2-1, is GAGVSQTPSNKVTEKGKYVELRCDPISGHTALYWYRQSLGQGPEFLIYFQGTGAADDSGLPNDRFFAVRPEGSVSTLKIQRTERGDSAVYLCASSPWEGASSFGEQFFGPGTRLTVL.

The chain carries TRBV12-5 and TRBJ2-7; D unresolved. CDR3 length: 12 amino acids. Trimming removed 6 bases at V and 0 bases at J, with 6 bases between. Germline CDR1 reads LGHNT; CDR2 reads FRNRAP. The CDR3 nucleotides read TGTGCTAGTGGACCCAGCTCCTACGAGCAGTACTTC. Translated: CASGPSSYEQYF.

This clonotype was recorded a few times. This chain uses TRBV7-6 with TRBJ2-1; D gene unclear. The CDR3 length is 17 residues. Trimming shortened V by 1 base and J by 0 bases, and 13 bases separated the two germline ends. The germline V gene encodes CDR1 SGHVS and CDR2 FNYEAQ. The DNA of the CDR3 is TGTGCCAGCAGCTTAGGAGCTGGCTCAAGCTCCTACAATGAGCAGTTCTTC. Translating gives CASSLGAGSSSYNEQFF.

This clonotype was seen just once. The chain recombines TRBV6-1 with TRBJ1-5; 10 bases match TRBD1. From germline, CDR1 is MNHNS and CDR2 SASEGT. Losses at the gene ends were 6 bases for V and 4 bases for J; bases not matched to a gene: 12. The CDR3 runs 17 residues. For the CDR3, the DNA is TGTGCCAGCAGCTTCCGGGACAGGGGCCACCAAAATCAGCCCCAGCATTTT. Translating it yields CASSFRDRGHQNQPQHF.

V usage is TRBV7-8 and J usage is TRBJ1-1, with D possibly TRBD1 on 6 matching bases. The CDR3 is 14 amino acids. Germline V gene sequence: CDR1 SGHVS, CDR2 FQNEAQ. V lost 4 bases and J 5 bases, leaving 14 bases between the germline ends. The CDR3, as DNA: TGTGCCAGCAGCTCGCGGAGGGGGGTAACTGAAGCTTTCTTT. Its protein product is CASSSRRGVTEAFF.

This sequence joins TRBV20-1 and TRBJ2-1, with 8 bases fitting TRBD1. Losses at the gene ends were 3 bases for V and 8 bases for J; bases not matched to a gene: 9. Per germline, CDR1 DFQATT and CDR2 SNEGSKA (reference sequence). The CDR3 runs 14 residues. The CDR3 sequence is CSARNRQGIHEQFF. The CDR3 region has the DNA TGCAGTGCTAGGAACAGACAGGGGATTCATGAGCAGTTCTTC.

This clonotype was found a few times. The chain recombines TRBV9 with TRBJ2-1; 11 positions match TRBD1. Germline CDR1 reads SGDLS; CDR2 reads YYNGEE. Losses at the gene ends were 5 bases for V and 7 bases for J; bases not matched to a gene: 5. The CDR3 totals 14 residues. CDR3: CASRPDRGLNEQFF. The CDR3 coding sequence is TGTGCCAGCAGACCGGACAGGGGGCTAAATGAGCAGTTCTTC.